This T cell receptor (beta chain) is drawn from a study of lymphopenia after photon versus proton radiotherapy. CDR1 and CDR2 (germline): LNHDA, SQIVND (reference sequence). The V gene end was trimmed by 6 bases and the J gene end by 12 bases; junction bases not matched to a gene: 12. This CDR3 spans 14 amino acids. Profiled with immunoSEQ multiplex PCR; TCRdb holds only in-frame clones, not every one. The table lists tens of thousands of clones, more than 75% of them singletons. Study findings and constraints: After the lymphocyte nadir, photon-treated repertoires showed oligoclonal expansion, especially of CD8+ Temra cells. Better survival with proton therapy was suggested as possible, not demonstrated.

Remarks on this clone: Antigen specificity is unknown.

The chain joins TRBV19 to TRBJ2-7, with 12 bases aligning to TRBD1. The sequences come from peripheral blood, collected from a patient treated with proton-based radiotherapy. This clonotype was sampled from an elderly man with esophageal cancer. CDR3 coding DNA: TGTGCCAGTAGGGCCGGGACAGGGGGCTCCTCAAGGTACTTC. Encoded protein: CASRAGTGGSSRYF.